The 32 T cell receptor beta chains below all came from one sample that was sequenced in a study of vaccination and CD4 T cells after COVID-19. TCRdb analysed the PCR reads with MiXCR anew, one entry per CDR3 protein. The sample includes roughly 14,000 distinct CDR3 sequences, 69% of them seen just once. The source was CD4+ T cells from blood, collected after SARS-CoV-2 vaccination. These receptors were obtained from a human donor who had recovered from COVID-19.

In this sample, this clonotype turned up a few times. The chain has TRBV19 and TRBJ2-1, with D unresolved. The CDR3 contains 12 residues. The germline gives CDR1 LNHDA, CDR2 SQIVND (reference sequence). V lost 5 bases, J lost 9 bases, and 11 bases lay in between. The DNA for the CDR3 is TGTGCCAGTAGTCAATTCCAGAGTGAGCAGTTCTTC. The encoded protein is CASSQFQSEQFF. Full variable domain (missing parts from reference TRBV19 and TRBJ2-1): DGGITQSPKYLFRKEGQNVTLSCEQNLNHDAMYWYRQDPGQGLRLIYYSQIVNDFQKGDIAEGYSVSREKKESFPLTVTSAQKNPTAFYLCASSQFQSEQFFGPGTRLTVL.

This chain connects TRBV7-2 to TRBJ2-5; 7 bases map to TRBD2. The J segment lost 1 base and the V segment lost 3 bases, leaving 2 bases of the junction unmatched. CDR1 and CDR2 from the germline V gene are SGHTA and FQGNSA. The CDR3 totals 14 residues. Written as DNA, the CDR3 is TGTGCCAGCAGCTTGGGCGGGAGCCAAGAGACCCAGTACTTC. It yields the protein CASSLGGSQETQYF.

The rearrangement joins TRBV11-3 to TRBJ1-1; D is undetermined. With 3 bases removed from V and 8 bases from J, the gap between germline ends came to 10 bases. This CDR3 comprises 12 residues. Germline CDR1 and CDR2: SGHNT and YENEEA. The CDR3: CASSFDGREAFF. CDR3 nucleotide sequence: TGTGCCAGCAGCTTCGATGGGAGGGAAGCTTTCTTT.

The CDR3 reads CASSPHSDRGTEAFF. The CDR3 coding sequence is TGTGCCAGCAGCCCCCACTCGGACAGGGGCACTGAAGCTTTCTTT. V usage is TRBV11-1 and J usage is TRBJ1-1, with 9 nucleotides matching TRBD1. Per the germline V gene, CDR1 is SGHAT and CDR2 is FQDESV (reference sequence). V lost 5 bases to trimming and J lost 4 bases; unmatched junction nucleotides: 8. This CDR3 region has 15 residues.

The rearrangement joins TRBV27 to TRBJ2-3; 7 nucleotides line up with TRBD2. Germline lookup yields CDR1 MNHEY and CDR2 SMNVEV (reference sequence). Losses at the gene ends were 5 bases for V and 3 bases for J; bases not matched to a gene: 14. The CDR3 loop spans 17 amino acids. The CDR3 DNA reads as TGTGCCAGCAGTGGACGGTTTGGCGGGAGTGGGACAGATACGCAGTATTTT. Translated, it gives CASSGRFGGSGTDTQYF.

The rearrangement uses TRBV7-9 and TRBJ2-3; D is possibly TRBD1 (6 bases). CDR1 and CDR2 from the germline V gene are SEHNR and FQNEAQ (reference sequence). This CDR3 has 14 residues. The ends were cut back, 0 bases at V and 6 bases at J, with 10 bases in the middle. CDR3 nucleotide sequence: TGTGCCAGCAGCTTAGCCCAAAGGGGGGATACGCAGTATTTT. It encodes CASSLAQRGDTQYF.

The J gene is TRBJ2-3, the V gene TRBV24-1, with TRBD2 as a possible D gene (5 bases). Germline assignment: CDR1 KGHDR and CDR2 SFDVKD. V was pared by 4 bases and J by 2 bases, with 6 bases between. This CDR3 has 13 residues. The CDR3 DNA is TGTGCCACCAGTGAGACTATCACAGATACGCAGTATTTT. This sequence encodes CATSETITDTQYF.

In its sample, this clonotype was seen a few times. The chain is built from TRBV6-5 and TRBJ1-5; D not resolved. The length of the CDR3 is 13 residues. The V gene lost 2 bases and the J gene lost 6 bases, with 8 bases spanning the gap. CDR1 is MNHEY, CDR2 SVGAGI, per germline. The CDR3 bases are TGTGCCAGCAGTTACGCGGTCGGTCAGCCCCAGCATTTT. It specifies CASSYAVGQPQHF.

The chain combines TRBV6-2 or TRBV6-3 with TRBJ1-5; 9 bases agree with TRBD1. V gave up 7 bases and J gave up 4 bases; unmatched junction bases: 5. The CDR3 covers 14 residues. Germline V gene data show CDR1 as MNHEY and CDR2 as SVGEGT. CDR3 amino acids: CASKAGTGNQPQHF. The CDR3 DNA follows: TGTGCCAGCAAAGCCGGGACAGGGAATCAGCCCCAGCATTTT.

The chain combines TRBV20-1 with TRBJ2-5, with 10 bases fitting TRBD2. The CDR3 runs 13 residues. J was trimmed by 3 bases and V by 8 bases; bases with no gene match: 6. Germline CDR1 DFQATT, CDR2 SNEGSKA (reference sequence). CDR3: CSNLSGREETQYF. CDR3 DNA: TGCAGTAACCTCAGCGGGAGGGAAGAGACCCAGTACTTC.

This chain connects TRBV6-5 to TRBJ2-2, with TRBD1 as a possible D gene (5 bases). Between the trimmed V and J ends, which lost 2 bases and 6 bases, there was a span of 19 bases. This CDR3 is built from 17 residues. Germline V gives CDR1 MNHEY, CDR2 SVGAGI. For the CDR3, the DNA is TGTGCCAGCAGTTACGCTCTGGACACCCTAATCGCCGGGGAGCTGTTTTTT. Translated: CASSYALDTLIAGELFF.

The chain links TRBV18 to TRBJ2-5; D not certain. The germline CDR1 and CDR2 sequences are KGHSH and LQKENI. The V end lost 6 bases, the J end lost 4 bases, and 18 bases lay between the germline ends. This CDR3 is built from 15 residues. The DNA for the CDR3 is TGTGCCAGCTCCCGTGCACCCGCGGATGGAGAGACCCAGTACTTC. It translates to CASSRAPADGETQYF.

This clonotype showed up just a few times. The gene calls are TRBV19 and TRBJ2-3; D is perhaps TRBD2 (6 bases). The CDR3 is made up of 17 amino acids. Germline CDR1 reads LNHDA; CDR2 reads SQIVND (reference sequence). The V gene lost 5 bases and the J gene lost 2 bases, with 20 bases spanning the gap. The CDR3 region is CASSPTGRAASTDTQYF. DNA of the CDR3: TGTGCCAGTAGTCCCACCGGGAGAGCGGCCTCCACAGATACGCAGTATTTT.

The chain couples TRBV7-2 to TRBJ2-3; weak D call: TRBD1 (6 bases). Germline-derived CDR1 and CDR2 are SGHTA and FQGNSA. CDR3 size: 14 residues. The germline V and J ends were trimmed by 4 bases and 0 bases, with 8 bases remaining between them. The CDR3 coding sequence is TGTGCCAGCAGCTACAGGGCTAGCACAGATACGCAGTATTTT. Amino acids: CASSYRASTDTQYF. The full variable domain, in which reference TRBV7-2 and TRBJ2-3 provide the parts outside the CDR3, is GAGVSQSPSNKVTEKGKDVELRCDPISGHTALYWYRQSLGQGLEFLIYFQGNSAPDKSGLPSDRFSAERTGGSVSTLTIQRTQQEDSAVYLCASSYRASTDTQYFGPGTRLTVL.

This clonotype was counted only a few times. The chain uses TRBV7-2 and TRBJ1-1; D remains unclear. The CDR3 runs 14 residues. Germline V gene data show CDR1 as SGHTA and CDR2 as FQGNSA. V was pared by 0 bases and J by 5 bases, with 10 bases between. CDR3 region: CASSLAGRTTEAFF. The CDR3 bases are TGTGCCAGCAGCTTAGCCGGCAGAACGACTGAAGCTTTCTTT.

This clonotype has a handful of counts. V usage is TRBV20-1 and J usage is TRBJ1-1, with 9 positions matching TRBD1. The junction had 5 bases not matched to a gene; V was cut back by 2 bases and J by 4 bases. Germline loops: CDR1 DFQATT, CDR2 SNEGSKA (reference sequence). The CDR3 spans 14 residues. CDR3 loop: CSARPGQGITEAFF. In DNA, the CDR3 is TGCAGTGCTAGACCGGGACAGGGTATCACTGAAGCTTTCTTT.

The rearrangement uses TRBV11-2 and TRBJ2-7; possible D gene TRBD2, 5 bases. The ends were cut back, 2 bases at V and 2 bases at J, with 10 bases in the middle. This CDR3 spans 14 amino acids. The germline V gene has CDR1 SGHAT and CDR2 FQNNGV. CDR3 DNA sequence: TGTGCCAGCAGCTTACTCGGGAAGCCCTACGAGCAGTACTTC. Amino acid sequence: CASSLLGKPYEQYF.

To note about this clonotype: One junction end disagrees with the germline gene, perhaps due to a read error. The chain couples TRBV12-3 or TRBV12-4 to TRBJ1-5; D is undetermined. The CDR3 contains 15 residues. CDR3 sequence: CTSSPRHNSNQPQHF. The CDR3 DNA is TGTACCAGCAGTCCCCGACATAATAGCAATCAGCCCCAGCATTTT.

DNA for the CDR3: TGTGCCAGCAGTTTTGGCTTCGGGGGCTCCTATGGCTACACCTTC. Translated: CASSFGFGGSYGYTF. The chain is built from TRBV27 and TRBJ1-2; a weak D match, TRBD1 (6 bases). CDR1 MNHEY and CDR2 SMNVEV come from the germline V gene (reference sequence). Trimming removed 3 bases at V and 4 bases at J, with 15 bases between. The CDR3 consists of 15 residues.

This chain connects TRBV10-3 to TRBJ1-1; a possible D gene is TRBD1 (6 bases). The germline CDR1 and CDR2 sequences are ENHRY and SYGVKD. Trimming cost V 2 bases and J 7 bases, with 14 bases left between them. The CDR3 covers 14 residues. CDR3 residues: CAISEIRGQDEAFF. For the CDR3, the DNA is TGTGCCATCAGTGAGATCCGGGGGCAGGATGAAGCTTTCTTT.

CDR3 nucleotide sequence: TGTGCCAGCAAATTGACGACCGGGGAGCTGTTTTTT. The encoded protein is CASKLTTGELFF. The chain couples TRBV28 to TRBJ2-2, with unresolved D. CDR1 is MDHEN and CDR2 is SYDVKM in the germline V gene. CDR3 length: 12 residues. V was shortened by 7 bases and J by 5 bases, with 8 bases between the two germline ends.

This chain joins TRBV6-2 or TRBV6-3 and TRBJ1-2; 8 bases are shared with TRBD1. This CDR3 contains 12 residues. The germline gives CDR1 MNHEY, CDR2 SVGEGT. J lost 6 bases, V lost 5 bases, and 2 bases had no gene match. CDR3 bases: TGTGCCAGCAGTCGGGACAGGAATGGCTACACCTTC. It codes for CASSRDRNGYTF.

This chain uses TRBV7-9 with TRBJ2-6, with D perhaps TRBD2 (5 bases). V gave up 4 bases and J gave up 1 base, with 14 bases separating them. The CDR3 covers 17 residues. From germline, CDR1 is SEHNR and CDR2 FQNEAQ (reference sequence). The CDR3 DNA reads as TGTGCCAGCAGCTCTGTCCAGTCGGGGTCTGGGGCCAACGTCCTGACTTTC. Its translation is CASSSVQSGSGANVLTF.

The J gene is TRBJ2-7, the V gene TRBV27; perhaps TRBD2 as D (5 bases). Trimming left V 5 bases short and J 7 bases short, with 27 bases between. The germline V gene has CDR1 MNHEY and CDR2 SMNVEV (reference sequence). This CDR3 spans 17 amino acids. This CDR3 is CASSDPGFLGAPREQYF. CDR3 coding DNA: TGTGCCAGCAGTGACCCGGGGTTTTTGGGAGCACCTCGAGAGCAGTACTTC.

This chain uses TRBV5-4 with TRBJ2-5; weak D call: TRBD1 (5 bases). The CDR3 length is 14 residues. V was pared by 1 base and J by 2 bases, with 9 bases between. Germline values: CDR1 SGHNT, CDR2 YYREEE (reference sequence). The CDR3 reads CASSLRSGQETQYF. In DNA form, the CDR3 reads TGTGCCAGCAGCTTGCGGTCAGGGCAAGAGACCCAGTACTTC.

This sequence joins TRBV6-1 and TRBJ1-5, with D possibly TRBD1 on 6 matching bases. Germline CDR1 is MNHNS and CDR2 is SASEGT. The germline V and J ends were trimmed by 8 bases and 4 bases, with 12 bases remaining between them. The CDR3 runs 13 residues. As DNA, the CDR3 is TGTGCCAGCTACACAGGGTGGAATCAGCCCCAGCATTTT. The encoded protein is CASYTGWNQPQHF.

Here the CDR3 reads CASRSGTGGYNEQFF. The CDR3 bases are TGTGCCAGTAGGTCAGGGACAGGGGGCTACAATGAGCAGTTCTTC. The V and J genes are TRBV19 and TRBJ2-1; 11 nucleotides match TRBD1. Germline V gene data show CDR1 as LNHDA and CDR2 as SQIVND (reference sequence). The CDR3 contains 15 residues. The V and J ends lost 6 bases and 3 bases, in that order; junction bases with no gene match: 4. The variable domain in full, completed from reference TRBV19 and TRBJ2-1, reads DGGITQSPKYLFRKEGQNVTLSCEQNLNHDAMYWYRQDPGQGLRLIYYSQIVNDFQKGDIAEGYSVSREKKESFPLTVTSAQKNPTAFYLCASRSGTGGYNEQFFGPGTRLTVL.

The J gene is TRBJ1-2, the V gene TRBV10-3; D is unresolved. This CDR3 is 12 amino acids long. Germline lookup yields CDR1 ENHRY and CDR2 SYGVKD. Trimming removed 3 bases from V and 5 bases from J, with 7 bases in between. The DNA of the CDR3 is TGTGCCATCAGTGACACGCGATATGGCTACACCTTC. Translating it yields CAISDTRYGYTF.

The chain links TRBV20-1 to TRBJ2-1; 13 bases map to TRBD2. Trimming removed 6 bases from V and 0 bases from J; junction bases left unmatched: 11. The CDR3 contains 18 residues. Per the germline V gene, CDR1 is DFQATT and CDR2 is SNEGSKA (reference sequence). Here the CDR3 reads CSAPGLAGLPASYNEQFF. CDR3 nucleotides: TGCAGTGCCCCGGGACTAGCGGGACTACCAGCCTCCTACAATGAGCAGTTCTTC.

This clonotype came up a few times. The chain links TRBV20-1 to TRBJ2-2; 13 bases line up with TRBD2. With V trimmed by 7 bases and J by 8 bases, 7 bases remained unmatched. This CDR3 has 14 amino acids. CDR1 and CDR2 from the germline V gene are DFQATT and SNEGSKA (reference sequence). The CDR3 DNA follows: TGCAGTGTTGGACTAGCGGGAGAGATAGGGGAGCTGTTTTTT. Encoded protein: CSVGLAGEIGELFF.

The chain has TRBV20-1 and TRBJ1-1, with D tentatively TRBD1 (5 bases). The CDR3 sequence is 11 residues long. Germline V lookup: CDR1 DFQATT, CDR2 SNEGSKA (reference sequence). Trimming cost V 6 bases and J 3 bases, with 8 bases left between them. CDR3 amino acids: CSAWGDTEAFF. The CDR3 DNA reads as TGCAGTGCCTGGGGGGACACTGAAGCTTTCTTT.

This clonotype was picked up a small number of times. This sequence joins TRBV7-3 and TRBJ1-3; D is possibly TRBD1 (5 bases). The ends were cut back, 2 bases at V and 0 bases at J, with 8 bases in the middle. Germline CDR1 and CDR2: SGHTA and FQGTGA. The CDR3 consists of 15 residues. This chain's CDR3 is CASSLQGSSGNTIYF. CDR3 coding DNA: TGTGCCAGCAGCTTACAGGGCAGCTCTGGAAACACCATATATTTT.